This T cell receptor (beta chain) was sequenced during a study of cytomegalovirus exposure and HLA in healthy donors. Study observations and caveats: Further analysis, carried out later, found HLA-associated TCR beta chains more clonally expanded than equally common other chains.

The PCR was carried out with 60 Vbeta primers and 13 Jbeta primers. Original handling: Later, tens of millions of unique TCR beta chains were counted in an analysis, and approximately 10 million of them were shared. Method: immunoSEQ multiplex PCR; TCRdb's copy keeps in-frame clones and lacks some. D and trimming come from the DNA, and the V and J calls and clone size come from that table. The table lists roughly 200,000 clones, 79% of them singletons, with approximately 1.5% in the top ten. Germline values: CDR1 SGHRS, CDR2 YFSETQ. Deletions cut 4 bases from V and 0 bases from J, with 14 bases between. The CDR3 runs to 15 residues. A word on this clone: Its antigen is not identified.

The V call is TRBV5-1, the J call TRBJ2-7, with a possible D match to TRBD1 (5 bases). This receptor was taken from a girl between 10 and 17 years old in good health and CMV-seropositive. The sequencing input was PBMCs. Here the CDR3 DNA reads TGCGCCAGCAGCCTTGAGCTTGACAGCTCCTACGAGCAGTACTTC. Translation: CASSLELDSSYEQYF.